This note documents a single TCR beta chain sequence. Its antigen is unknown. The data belong to a study of T-cell memory formation after mild COVID-19. Across the whole study: There were largely donor-specific TCR clusters.

TCRdb redid the calling of the 5' RACE reads with MiXCR, one entry per CDR3 protein. The sample consists of 350,000 or so distinct CDR3 sequences, about 21% of them appearing once. General observations from the study: Among contracting clones, CD4+ were mainly CM/EM and CD8+ enriched in EMRA. The finding that pre-infection memory included some responding clones suggested that cross-reactive memory joined. Confirmation was lacking for SARS-CoV-2 specificity of second-wave clones that peaked on day 37.

CDR3 length: 17 amino acids. The V and J ends lost 5 bases and 2 bases, in that order; junction bases with no gene match: 8. Germline values: CDR1 SGHTA, CDR2 FQGNSA. The TCR sequence derives from an adult woman who had mild COVID-19 (a few samples of this study predate the infection). Cell type and time point are not known. The chain recombines TRBV7-2 with TRBJ2-5, with TRBD2 identical over 13 bases. Specimen: PBMCs or a T cell subset sorted from them (not recorded which). CDR3 coding DNA: TGTGCCAGCAGCCCGCCGGGACTAGCGGGAACTCAAGAGACCCAGTACTTC. Its translation is CASSPPGLAGTQETQYF.